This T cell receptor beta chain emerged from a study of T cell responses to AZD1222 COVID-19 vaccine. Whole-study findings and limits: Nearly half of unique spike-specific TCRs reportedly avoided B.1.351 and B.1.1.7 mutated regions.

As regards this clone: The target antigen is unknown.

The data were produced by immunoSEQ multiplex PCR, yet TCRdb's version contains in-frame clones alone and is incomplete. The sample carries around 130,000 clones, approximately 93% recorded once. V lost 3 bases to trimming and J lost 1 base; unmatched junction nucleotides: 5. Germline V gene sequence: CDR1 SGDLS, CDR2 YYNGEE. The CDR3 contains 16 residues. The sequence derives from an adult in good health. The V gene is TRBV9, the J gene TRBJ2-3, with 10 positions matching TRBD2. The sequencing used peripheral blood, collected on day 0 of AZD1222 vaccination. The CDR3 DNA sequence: TGTGCCAGCAGCGAACGAGCGGGAGGGGGCACAGATACGCAGTATTTT. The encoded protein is CASSERAGGGTDTQYF.